This is a list of T cell receptor beta chains from one sample in a study of shared clonotypes between healthy human individuals. Assay used: immunoSEQ multiplex PCR; TCRdb lists only in-frame clones, some missing. The repertoire holds millions of clones, with 90% to 95% as singletons. The sample taken for sequencing was naive CD4+ T cells from PBMCs. The receptors stem from a man aged 18 to 30 in good health. Some clones in this sample may be carry-over from other donors' samples. The CDR3 runs from the conserved cysteine through the conserved F or W. A D gene is named only where the DNA matches it firmly. Some rows mark clone size as missing; the rest say once, few, many or name a class of expanded clone.

CDR3 protein,CDR3 DNA,clone size,CDR3 length,J gene,V gene,D gene
CASSSLYASTDTQYF,TGTGCCAGCAGCTCCCTTTACGCTAGCACAGATACGCAGTATTTT,once,15,TRBJ2-3,TRBV5-4,-
CAWARGQPVSLHF,TGTGCCTGGGCCCGGGGACAGCCTGTTTCCCTCCACTTT,-,13,TRBJ1-6,TRBV30,TRBD1
CASSVGPGEREQYF,TGTGCCAGCAGCGTAGGGCCTGGCGAGAGGGAGCAGTACTTC,once,14,TRBJ2-7,TRBV9,-
CASRVDTDTQYF,TGTGCCAGCAGAGTCGATACAGATACGCAGTATTTT,-,12,TRBJ2-3,TRBV28,-
CASSRGEGGSLVGTQYF,TGTGCCAGCTCAAGGGGAGAAGGCGGGAGCCTTGTCGGGACCCAGTACTTC,-,17,TRBJ2-5,TRBV18,TRBD2
CASSPHAGLNQPQHF,TGTGCCAGCAGTCCGCATGCAGGCTTAAATCAGCCCCAGCATTTT,-,15,TRBJ1-5,TRBV6-6,-
CASSSGRYGTDTQYF,TGTGCCAGTTCTAGCGGGAGGTACGGCACAGATACGCAGTATTTT,-,15,TRBJ2-3,TRBV6-1,TRBD2
CASSWRTLEQYF,TGTGCCAGCAGTTGGAGGACTCTTGAGCAGTACTTC,-,12,TRBJ2-7,TRBV2,-
CASSPGLAVYEQYF,TGTGCCAGCAGCCCGGGACTAGCCGTCTACGAGCAGTACTTC,-,14,TRBJ2-7,TRBV11-2,TRBD2
CASSGFGTPLETQYF,TGTGCCAGCAGCGGATTCGGGACTCCTTTAGAGACCCAGTACTTC,-,15,TRBJ2-5,TRBV9,-
CASSLGASGANVLTF,TGTGCCAGCAGCTTGGGAGCATCTGGGGCCAACGTCCTGACTTTC,-,15,TRBJ2-6,TRBV7-9,-
CASRILAGGPQFF,TGTGCCAGCAGGATTTTAGCGGGAGGGCCCCAGTTCTTC,once,13,TRBJ2-1,TRBV2,TRBD2
CASSLGAGELFF,TGTGCCAGTTCCCTCGGGGCCGGGGAGCTGTTTTTT,-,12,TRBJ2-2,TRBV19,-
CASSFRTGGGEKLFF,TGTGCCAGCAGTTTCCGGACAGGGGGCGGCGAAAAACTGTTTTTT,-,15,TRBJ1-4,TRBV28,TRBD1
CASQLSTNTGELFF,TGTGCCAGCCAGCTTTCGACGAACACCGGGGAGCTGTTTTTT,-,14,TRBJ2-2,TRBV7-9,-
CASRLAGASSYEQYF,TGTGCCAGTAGATTAGCGGGAGCGAGCTCCTACGAGCAGTACTTC,-,15,TRBJ2-7,TRBV19,TRBD2
CASSLDRGGPPLHF,TGTGCCAGCAGTCTCGACAGGGGAGGTCCACCCCTCCACTTT,-,14,TRBJ1-6,TRBV6-5,TRBD1
CASSQDPDRRSGYTF,TGTGCCAGCAGCCAAGATCCCGACAGGAGGAGTGGCTACACCTTC,-,15,TRBJ1-2,TRBV4-2,-
CSVGNTDTRYF,TGCAGCGTTGGTAACACAGATACGCGGTATTTT,-,11,TRBJ2-3,TRBV29-1,-
CASSLALGGTQYF,TGTGCCAGCAGCTTAGCTCTGGGAGGTACGCAGTATTTT,-,13,TRBJ2-3,TRBV11-2,-
CASSQELVVGAGNTIYF,TGTGCCAGCAGCCAAGAGTTGGTAGTAGGGGCTGGAAACACCATATATTTT,-,17,TRBJ1-3,TRBV4-2,-
CASSLGQGLAGYTF,TGTGCCAGCAGCTTGGGACAGGGACTTGCTGGCTACACCTTC,-,14,TRBJ1-2,TRBV7-9,TRBD1
CASGGGRNTIYF,TGTGCCAGCGGGGGGGGAAGAAACACCATATATTTT,-,12,TRBJ1-3,TRBV6-6,-
CASSLVRGYEQYF,TGTGCCAGCAGCTTGGTTAGGGGCTACGAGCAGTACTTC,-,13,TRBJ2-7,TRBV11-2,-
CASSGSDNEQFF,TGTGCCAGCAGTGGTTCCGACAATGAGCAGTTCTTC,-,12,TRBJ2-1,TRBV6-5,-
CASSQKDRANYGYTF,TGTGCCAGCAGCCAAAAGGACAGAGCTAACTATGGCTACACCTTC,-,15,TRBJ1-2,TRBV5-4,-
CASSQNRVSAGELFF,TGTGCCAGCAGCCAAAACAGGGTTTCCGCCGGGGAGCTGTTTTTT,-,15,TRBJ2-2,TRBV4-2,-
CASSPTSGRRDTQYF,TGTGCCAGCAGCCCTACTAGCGGGAGACGAGATACGCAGTATTTT,-,15,TRBJ2-3,TRBV9,TRBD2
CASSWRQSSDTQYF,TGCGCCAGCAGCTGGCGACAGAGTTCGGATACGCAGTATTTT,-,14,TRBJ2-3,TRBV5-1,-
CASSYSRGYEQYF,TGTGCCAGCAGTTACTCGAGAGGCTACGAGCAGTACTTC,-,13,TRBJ2-7,TRBV6-5,-
CASSLGASGRAQDTQYF,TGTGCCAGCAGCCTTGGGGCTAGCGGGAGGGCCCAAGATACGCAGTATTTT,-,17,TRBJ2-3,TRBV5-6,TRBD2
CAWTPRRGHQPQHF,TGTGCCTGGACACCTAGGAGGGGACATCAGCCCCAGCATTTT,-,14,TRBJ1-5,TRBV30,-
CASSQWTGGYEQYF,TGCGCCAGCAGCCAATGGACCGGGGGTTACGAGCAGTACTTC,-,14,TRBJ2-7,TRBV4-3,-
CASSFGRTSSEQYF,TGTGCCAGCAGTTTTGGTAGGACTAGCAGCGAGCAGTACTTC,-,14,TRBJ2-7,TRBV28,TRBD2
CASSLQRSSYEQYF,TGCGCCAGCAGCCTCCAGCGGAGCTCCTACGAGCAGTACTTC,-,14,TRBJ2-7,TRBV5-1,-
CASSTTGNHYGYTF,TGTGCCAGCAGTACGACAGGGAACCACTATGGCTACACCTTC,-,14,TRBJ1-2,TRBV6-6,TRBD1
CASSLMGRAGTDTQYF,TGTGCCAGCAGCTTAATGGGGCGGGCGGGCACAGATACGCAGTATTTT,-,16,TRBJ2-3,TRBV7-3,-
CASSLGTRPPYEQYF,TGTGCCAGCAGTTTAGGGACTAGGCCCCCCTACGAGCAGTACTTC,-,15,TRBJ2-7,TRBV28,TRBD2
CASSFGTTTDTQYF,TGCGCCAGCAGCTTTGGGACTACCACCGATACGCAGTATTTT,-,14,TRBJ2-3,TRBV5-1,TRBD2
CAIGPRPATNEKLFF,TGTGCCATTGGGCCGCGACCTGCAACTAATGAAAAACTGTTTTTT,-,15,TRBJ1-4,TRBV10-3,-
CASSVWVFVGTGNLDEQFF,TGTGCCAGCAGTGTTTGGGTTTTCGTCGGGACAGGGAATTTGGATGAGCAGTTCTTC,-,19,TRBJ2-1,TRBV2,TRBD1
CASTIGDTGELFF,TGCGCCAGCACCATCGGGGACACCGGGGAGCTGTTTTTT,-,13,TRBJ2-2,TRBV5-1,-
CASSLGRGSSYEQYF,TGTGCCAGCAGCTTGGGCCGTGGGAGCTCCTACGAGCAGTACTTC,-,15,TRBJ2-7,TRBV7-2,-
CASSQEGQPNQPQHF,TGCGCCAGCAGCCAAGAGGGACAGCCCAATCAGCCCCAGCATTTT,-,15,TRBJ1-5,TRBV4-1,TRBD1
CATSSTINTGGLNTEAFF,TGTGCCACCAGCAGCACGATCAATACAGGGGGCCTCAACACTGAAGCTTTCTTT,-,18,TRBJ1-1,TRBV15,TRBD1
CASSSYTEAFF,TGTGCCAGCAGCTCCTACACTGAAGCTTTCTTT,-,11,TRBJ1-1,TRBV7-2,-
CASSPEGGNQPQHF,TGCGCCAGCAGCCCCGAGGGGGGGAATCAGCCCCAGCATTTT,-,14,TRBJ1-5,TRBV5-1,-
CASSVQGGTEAFF,TGTGCCAGCAGCGTCCAGGGGGGCACTGAAGCTTTCTTT,-,13,TRBJ1-1,TRBV9,TRBD1
CASSLLGFTDTQYF,TGCGCCAGCAGCTTACTGGGGTTCACAGATACGCAGTATTTT,-,14,TRBJ2-3,TRBV5-1,-